The clone carrying this T cell receptor (beta chain) appeared a single time. The antigen is not known. This sample stems from a study of shared clonotypes between healthy human individuals. Study context: Donors had three CD4 naive, three CD4 memory, two CD8 naive and one CD8 memory plate apiece.

This CDR3 is built from 14 residues. The V segment lost 2 bases and the J segment 7 bases; nucleotides outside the gene matches: 6. Germline CDR1 reads SGDLS; CDR2 reads YYNGEE. TCRdb keeps only in-frame clones here, not all; method: immunoSEQ multiplex PCR. Of hundreds of thousands of clones listed, 95% to 98% are singletons. General study results and limits: Sharing of clonotypes among donors was expected to vary with sequencing depth. Clonotypes shared by all four sorted-subset donors had higher generation probabilities than non-shared clonotypes.

CD45RO-negative, CCR7-positively selected cells formed the naive CD8 fraction, excluding terminally differentiated effector memory CD45RA+ cells. The gene calls are TRBV9 and TRBJ2-1; 7 bases line up with TRBD1. Sequenced input: naive CD8+ T cells sorted from blood. This TCR came from a young man in good health. The CDR3 coding sequence is TGTGCCAGCAGCGTGTTAGGGGGCGCAAATGAGCAGTTCTTC. This codes for CASSVLGGANEQFF.